This TCR beta chain was documented in a study of blood T cell repertoires in COVID-19. Study-wide background: Italy, Spain and the United States were the sources of the convalescent and acute COVID-19 samples. The analysed material was cDNA or gDNA that came from T cells, B-cell-depleted T cells, or PBMCs.

Germline V gene lookup returns CDR1 MNHEY and CDR2 SMNVEV (reference sequence). The CDR3 runs 13 residues. V was trimmed by 5 bases and J by 4 bases, leaving 9 bases between them. Original processing notes: By means of reference gene primer amplification, nucleated cell counts were estimated. This table comes from immunoSEQ multiplex PCR, and its TCRdb copy is limited to in-frame clones, with some not included. V and J calls and clone size are given by that table; D and trimming were obtained from the DNA. Among more than 150,000 clones listed, about 88% were seen once. This clone was seen more than once but under ten times.

This clonotype was sampled from a man younger than 30 with acute or convalescent COVID-19. Source material: peripheral blood. The chain combines TRBV27 with TRBJ1-5; possible D gene TRBD1, 5 bases. The CDR3 loop reads CASSPDRNQPQHF. CDR3 nucleotide sequence: TGTGCCAGCAGTCCCGACAGAAATCAGCCCCAGCATTTT.